The table lists the clone carrying this T cell receptor (beta chain) with many counts. Its antigen remains unidentified. These data originate in a study of T cells in Graves' hyperthyroidism and ophthalmopathy. TCR beta CDR3 sequences were amplified from RNA transcripts. A set of HTBI primers served as the primers for a first-round RT-PCR of the TCR CDR3. One entry per CDR3 protein, called by TCRdb with MiXCR from the multiplex PCR reads. The sample shows approximately 380,000 distinct CDR3 sequences, approximately 19% of them seen only once. The study, taken as a whole, reports: In validation, the model predicted ophthalmopathy. These predictions came a median about 6.5 months before onset.

Germline-derived CDR1 and CDR2 are SGHTA and FQGNSA. This CDR3 spans 14 amino acids. Trimming cost V 2 bases and J 5 bases, with 12 bases left between them. Newly diagnosed patients aged 18 to 65 had hyperthyroidism of under 2 months' duration. The origin of this receptor is a young woman with Graves' hyperthyroidism. Sequencing was performed on blood. V and J are TRBV7-2 and TRBJ2-5, with D possibly TRBD2 on 7 matching bases. The CDR3 loop is CASSLRGAEETQYF. The CDR3 region has the DNA TGTGCCAGCAGCTTACGGGGGGCCGAGGAGACCCAGTACTTC.